This is a list of T cell receptor beta chains from one sample in a study of vaccination and CD4 T cells after COVID-19. These receptors have no known antigen. MiXCR, applied by TCRdb to the PCR reads, yields one record per CDR3 protein. This table has about 13,000 distinct CDR3 sequences, about 50% appearing once. The sample taken for sequencing was CD4+ T cells from blood, cultured in vitro. Source of these receptors: a human donor who had recovered from COVID-19. The CDR3 runs from the conserved cysteine through the conserved F or W. The D gene is left open where the match is weak. Clone size appears in some rows only: once, few, many, or a class for an expanded clone.

CDR3 DNA | CDR3 protein | J gene | D gene | V gene | clone size
TGTGCCAGCAGTCGGACAGATGGCTACACCTTC | CASSRTDGYTF | TRBJ1-2 | . | TRBV28 | .
TGTGCCAGCAGTTACTCGAACAATCAGCCCCAGCATTTT | CASSYSNNQPQHF | TRBJ1-5 | . | TRBV6-2/TRBV6-3 | .
TGCAGTGCTAGAAAGGGTTCTCTACACTACGAGCAGTACTTC | CSARKGSLHYEQYF | TRBJ2-7 | . | TRBV20-1 | .
TGTGCCAGCAGTTACACAGCTAACTATGGCTACACCTTC | CASSYTANYGYTF | TRBJ1-2 | . | TRBV6-5 | .
TGTGCCAGCAGTTTCTCAGCACAGGGGTTTAATGAGCAGTTCTTC | CASSFSAQGFNEQFF | TRBJ2-1 | TRBD1 | TRBV7-9 | .
TGTGCCAGCAGTCGCACTAGCGGGATTGGCACAGATACGCAGTATTTT | CASSRTSGIGTDTQYF | TRBJ2-3 | TRBD2 | TRBV11-2 | .
TGTGCCAGCAGCTTGAACGGTCAGCCCCAGCATTTT | CASSLNGQPQHF | TRBJ1-5 | . | TRBV5-8 | .
TGCAGTGCTAGCGGCCACAATGAGCAGTTCTTC | CSASGHNEQFF | TRBJ2-1 | . | TRBV20-1 | few
TGTGCCACCAGCAGAGGGTATCCAGGGAGGGCTAATGAAAAACTGTTTTTT | CATSRGYPGRANEKLFF | TRBJ1-4 | . | TRBV15 | few
TGTGCCAGCAGTGACTCGACAGGGGGCTACAATGAGCAGTTCTTC | CASSDSTGGYNEQFF | TRBJ2-1 | TRBD1 | TRBV6-4 | few
TGTGCCTGGAGTTATGGGGGCACCAATCAGCCCCAGCATTTT | CAWSYGGTNQPQHF | TRBJ1-5 | . | TRBV30 | few
TGTGCCAGCAGCTTTCCGGGAGGCCCCTCCTACAATGAGCAGTTCTTC | CASSFPGGPSYNEQFF | TRBJ2-1 | TRBD2 | TRBV7-9 | medium-sized
TGTGCCAGCAGTACAACAACGAACTACGAGCAGTACTTC | CASSTTTNYEQYF | TRBJ2-7 | . | TRBV7-9 | .
TGTGCCAGCAGTGCTCAGACAGGGGTGGGGTCCGGGGAGCTGTTTTTT | CASSAQTGVGSGELFF | TRBJ2-2 | TRBD1 | TRBV6-1 | .
TGTGCCAGCAGTGAAGCTGAATTCAACTATGGCTACACCTTC | CASSEAEFNYGYTF | TRBJ1-2 | . | TRBV6-1 | .
TGTGCCACTTATGGGACAGGATTGCGAGAGCAGTTCTTC | CATYGTGLREQFF | TRBJ2-1 | TRBD1 | TRBV19 | once
TGCAGTGCTAGAGATCCCCTAGCGGGAGACACAGATACGCAGTATTTT | CSARDPLAGDTDTQYF | TRBJ2-3 | TRBD2 | TRBV20-1 | .
TGCGCCAGCAGCTCGGGACTTTTAACTGAAGCTTTCTTT | CASSSGLLTEAFF | TRBJ1-1 | . | TRBV5-1 | .
TGCAGTGCTAGATCCTTTGGGGGGGGAGACGGTCCCCAGCATTTT | CSARSFGGGDGPQHF | TRBJ1-5 | . | TRBV20-1 | few
TGTGCCAGCAGTCCCACGGCCCCGCCAGAGACCCAGTACTTC | CASSPTAPPETQYF | TRBJ2-5 | . | TRBV2 | .
TGTGCCACCAGTGATCCGTCCGGGACAACGTTTCAAGAGACCCAGTACTTC | CATSDPSGTTFQETQYF | TRBJ2-5 | . | TRBV24-1 | few
TGTGCCAGCAGTGATGGGGGGAACGTCCACACCATATATTTT | CASSDGGNVHTIYF | TRBJ1-3 | . | TRBV2 | .
TGTGCCAGCAGCCCTAGAGTAGGCGAGCAGTACTTC | CASSPRVGEQYF | TRBJ2-7 | . | TRBV6-1 | .
TGTGCCAGCAGCTGGGGGCGCGATGGCTACACCTTC | CASSWGRDGYTF | TRBJ1-2 | . | TRBV7-9 | .
TGCAGTGCTAGAATACCAGGGGCTGGGGAGCTGTTTTTT | CSARIPGAGELFF | TRBJ2-2 | . | TRBV20-1 | .
TGCAGTGCCGATGTGACAGGGCTGAATCAGCCCCAGCATTTT | CSADVTGLNQPQHF | TRBJ1-5 | TRBD1 | TRBV20-1 | .
TGTGCCAGCACCACACGGGGGGGGAAGACAGATACGCAGTATTTT | CASTTRGGKTDTQYF | TRBJ2-3 | TRBD2 | TRBV27 | few
TGTGCCAGCAGTTTTCATGGGGGTGACAGGGAGCTGTTTTTT | CASSFHGGDRELFF | TRBJ2-2 | . | TRBV12-3/TRBV12-4 | .
TGTGCCAGCAGCTTGTCGCAGGGAAGATACGAGCAGTACTTC | CASSLSQGRYEQYF | TRBJ2-7 | . | TRBV11-1 | .
TGTGCCAGCAGCTTAGGAGAGGGTCAGCCCCAGCATTTT | CASSLGEGQPQHF | TRBJ1-5 | . | TRBV2 | .
TGTGCCAGCAGCCGCTTGGGGTCCACAGATACGCAGTATTTT | CASSRLGSTDTQYF | TRBJ2-3 | . | TRBV7-2 | .
TGTGCCAGTAGTATAGATTTAAGGCAGGGAGCTACGCAGTATTTT | CASSIDLRQGATQYF | TRBJ2-3 | . | TRBV19 | large
TGCAGCACCCCCGGACAGTTTGCCGGGGAGCTGTTTTTT | CSTPGQFAGELFF | TRBJ2-2 | . | TRBV20-1 | .
TGTGCCAGTAGGCGCGAAGGTGGGAGCCTTCCAACAGATACGCAGTATTTT | CASRREGGSLPTDTQYF | TRBJ2-3 | . | TRBV19 | few
TGTGCCACCAGTGCGGACAGGTCCCACGAGACCCAGTACTTC | CATSADRSHETQYF | TRBJ2-5 | TRBD1 | TRBV24-1 | .
TGCAGTGCTGCTACGAACACCGGGGAGCTGTTTTTT | CSAATNTGELFF | TRBJ2-2 | . | TRBV20-1 | few